Listed here are 4 T cell receptor beta chains from one sample, sequenced in a study of tumor and adjacent non-tumor tissue in lung cancer. TCRbeta libraries were built with three rounds of nested PCR, modified from ARM-PCR. TCRdb recomputed calls from the multiplex PCR reads with MiXCR, one row per CDR3 protein. The data hold around 200,000 distinct CDR3 sequences, with around 70% observed a single time. This sample's RNA came from whole unsorted tissue. Specimen: lung tumor tissue. The receptors were gathered from a man between 60 and 75 years old with non-small cell lung cancer.

Regarding this clonotype: Compared with germline, one end of the junction differs, possibly owing to a read error. This chain connects TRBV6-6 to TRBJ2-6, with D perhaps matching TRBD2 (5 bases). The CDR3 is 15 amino acids. Germline V gene sequence: CDR1 MNHNY, CDR2 SVGAGI (reference sequence). CDR3 in DNA: TGTGCCGGCAGCCTTGAGGGATCTGGGGCCAACGTCCTGACTTTC. Its translation is CAGSLEGSGANVLTF.

Turning to this clonotype: An end of the junction differs from the germline gene, which may be a read error. V gene TRBV4-1 combines with J gene TRBJ2-5; D ambiguous. This CDR3 contains 13 residues. Germline V gene lookup returns CDR1 MGHRA and CDR2 YSYEKL. This CDR3 is CAISQARLETQYF. DNA of the CDR3: TGCGCCATCAGCCAAGCGAGGCTTGAGACCCAGTACTTC.

Comment on this clonotype: Because it lacks the conserved phenylalanine or tryptophan at the end, this CDR3 is likely a read error. J is TRBJ1-1 and V is TRBV28; D remains unclear. Germline-derived CDR1 and CDR2 are MDHEN and SYDVKM. CDR3 length: 12 amino acids. The V and J ends lost 2 bases and 5 bases respectively, with 6 bases between them. CDR3 bases: TGTGCCAGCAGTTTACTGATAACTGAAGCTTTCTCT. Protein sequence: CASSLLITEAFS.

This clonotype was seen only once. This may come from a read error, since a much larger clone is one base off. The V call is TRBV6-5, the J call TRBJ1-2, with 10 nucleotides matching TRBD1. Germline lookup yields CDR1 MNHEY and CDR2 SVGAGI. The CDR3 has 14 residues. V shed 6 bases, J shed 12 bases, and the junction held 13 bases outside the gene matches. The CDR3 nucleotides read TGTGCCAGCAGCAGACAGGGGGCGATGAACGGCCACACCTTC. This translates into CASSRQGAMNGHTF.